These 23 T cell receptor beta chains were sequenced from one sample in a study of CD8+ T cells in alopecia areata. Sequencing templates came from extracted RNA that was reverse transcribed into cDNA. Repertoires were generated with immunoSEQ multiplex PCR, while TCRdb's copy carries only in-frame clones and drops some. Of around 150,000 clones in the sample, roughly 60% were seen once. The sequencing input was CD8+ T cells sorted from blood. The source of these receptors is a human donor in good health.

This clone was seen a handful of times. The gene calls are TRBV29-1 and TRBJ2-3, with 10 bases lining up with TRBD2. Germline loops: CDR1 SQVTM, CDR2 ANQGSEA. This CDR3 contains 17 residues. Trimming at V came to 0 bases and at J to 6 bases, leaving 12 bases not matched to a gene. The CDR3: CSVEDPATSGTRDTQYF. The CDR3 DNA sequence: TGCAGCGTTGAAGATCCTGCAACTAGCGGGACCCGGGATACGCAGTATTTT.

This clone was counted a few times. This chain joins TRBV13 and TRBJ2-6; D is unclear. The germline CDR1 and CDR2 sequences are PRHDT and FYEKMQ (reference sequence). CDR3 length: 13 amino acids. Between the trimmed V and J ends, which lost 5 bases and 3 bases, there was a span of 5 bases. The CDR3, as DNA: TGTGCCAGCAGCGCCCGTGGGGCCAACGTCCTGACTTTC. Its translation is CASSARGANVLTF.

The rearrangement uses TRBV29-1 and TRBJ2-7; 12 bases align to TRBD1. After removal of 3 bases from V and 6 bases from J, the junction contained 9 bases not matched to a gene. The CDR3 sequence is 15 residues long. From germline, CDR1 is SQVTM and CDR2 ANQGSEA. CDR3 protein: CSVEGPGQGALEQYF. DNA for the CDR3: TGCAGCGTTGAGGGTCCGGGACAGGGGGCTCTCGAGCAGTACTTC.

In this sample, this clone turned up once. V usage is TRBV13 and J usage is TRBJ2-1; a possible D gene is TRBD2 (5 bases). This CDR3 is 13 amino acids long. CDR1 and CDR2 from the germline V gene are PRHDT and FYEKMQ (reference sequence). V lost 7 bases and J lost 6, with 13 bases in between. The CDR3 DNA follows: TGTGCCAGCACCGTCCGCGCGGGCAATGAGCAGTTCTTC. It yields the protein CASTVRAGNEQFF.

The J gene is TRBJ1-5, the V gene TRBV6-1, with D possibly being TRBD1 (5 bases). Germline V gene data show CDR1 as MNHNS and CDR2 as SASEGT. Deletions cut 2 bases from V and 9 bases from J, with 17 bases between. The CDR3 has 15 amino acids. The CDR3 is CASSELGAGPMPQHF. The CDR3 region has the DNA TGTGCCAGCAGTGAACTCGGTGCAGGGCCGATGCCCCAGCATTTT.

V is TRBV5-1 and J is TRBJ1-1, with D unclear. The CDR3 runs 12 residues. The V gene's germline CDR1 is SGHRS and CDR2 YFSETQ. Trimming stripped 1 base from V and 6 bases from J, with 7 bases between. The DNA for the CDR3 is TGCGCCAGCAGCTTGTTGGGATCTGAAGCTTTCTTT. It is translated as CASSLLGSEAFF.

The chain links TRBV6-5 to TRBJ2-1; tentative D call: TRBD1 (6 bases). V was cut by 1 base and J by 8 bases, with 18 bases left in between. This CDR3 is 16 amino acids long. Germline V gives CDR1 MNHEY, CDR2 SVGAGI. The CDR3 DNA reads TGTGCCAGCAGTTACTTCCTCGGGACATATTTTGATGAGCAGTTCTTC. As protein: CASSYFLGTYFDEQFF.

This rearrangement joins TRBV6-5 to TRBJ2-3; 8 positions agree with TRBD2. CDR1 is MNHEY, CDR2 SVGAGI, per germline. Trimming removed 0 bases from V and 6 bases from J; junction bases left unmatched: 8. CDR3 length equals 16 residues. DNA of the CDR3: TGTGCCAGCAGTTACTCGGGCGGGAGGACTGCGGATACGCAGTATTTT. Translated, it gives CASSYSGGRTADTQYF.

This chain joins TRBV5-4 and TRBJ2-5; 9 bases match TRBD1. Trimming at V came to 4 bases and at J to 2 bases, leaving 9 bases not matched to a gene. CDR1 SGHNT and CDR2 YYREEE come from the germline V gene (reference sequence). The CDR3 loop spans 16 amino acids. The CDR3 loop reads CASSDTPDRGQETQYF. For the CDR3, the DNA is TGTGCCAGCAGCGACACACCGGACAGGGGTCAAGAGACCCAGTACTTC.

CDR3 in amino acids: CASIYGTGNSYEQYF. The CDR3 nucleotides are TGTGCCAGCATCTACGGGACAGGGAATTCCTACGAGCAGTACTTC. This sequence joins TRBV6-6 and TRBJ2-7, with 9 bases identical to TRBD1. In germline, CDR1 is MNHNY, CDR2 SVGAGI (reference sequence). The V segment lost 7 bases and the J segment 1 base; nucleotides outside the gene matches: 8. CDR3 length: 15 residues.

In nucleotides, the CDR3 is TGTGCCAGCAGCTCGTATACAGAGATCGATGAGCAGTTCTTC. It encodes CASSSYTEIDEQFF. The chain links TRBV6-5 to TRBJ2-1; no clear D gene. V dropped 6 bases and J dropped 8 bases, with 17 bases sitting between them. Per the germline V gene, CDR1 is MNHEY and CDR2 is SVGAGI. CDR3 length equals 14 residues.

The rearrangement links TRBV5-8 to TRBJ2-3; D unresolved. Trimming shortened V by 0 bases and J by 5 bases, and 1 base separated the two germline ends. This CDR3 is 11 amino acids long. Germline V CDR1 and CDR2: SGHTS, YDEGEE. In DNA form, the CDR3 reads TGTGCCAGCAGCTTGGGAGATACGCAGTATTTT. Translating gives CASSLGDTQYF.

The rearrangement joins TRBV6-6 to TRBJ1-1; tentatively, D is TRBD1 (6 bases). CDR1 and CDR2 (germline): MNHNY, SVGAGI (reference sequence). The CDR3 has 15 residues. V lost 6 bases and J 6 bases, leaving 20 bases between the germline ends. Written as DNA, the CDR3 is TGTGCCAGCAGCCCACTTGGGGACAAACAGGCTGAAGCTTTCTTT. Residues: CASSPLGDKQAEAFF.

The genes are TRBV27 and TRBJ1-2, with D unresolved. The CDR3 has 14 residues. Germline V gene lookup returns CDR1 MNHEY and CDR2 SMNVEV (reference sequence). Trimming shortened V by 4 bases and J by 3 bases, and 12 bases separated the two germline ends. CDR3 in DNA: TGTGCCAGCAGTTCCATGCCAAGAGACTATGGCTACACCTTC. It specifies CASSSMPRDYGYTF.

This clone was counted between two and nine times. The genes are TRBV6-5 and TRBJ2-7; D is undetermined. V shed 5 bases and J shed 2 bases, with 13 bases lying between them. CDR1 is MNHEY and CDR2 is SVGAGI in the germline V gene. CDR3 length equals 14 residues. CDR3 in amino acids: CASSPYVTAYEQYF. DNA for the CDR3: TGTGCCAGCAGTCCCTACGTAACAGCCTACGAGCAGTACTTC.

Points on this clone: At the DNA level, this CDR3 is encoded by other sequences in the same sample as well. This sequence joins TRBV29-1 and TRBJ2-1; TRBD2 matches 14 bases. Germline-derived CDR1 and CDR2 are SQVTM and ANQGSEA. J lost 7 bases, V lost 7 bases, and 3 bases had no gene match. The CDR3 has 13 residues. As DNA, the CDR3 is TGCAGCGCGGGACTAGCGGGAGTGAATGAGCAGTTCTTC. It is translated as CSAGLAGVNEQFF.

A few counts support this clone. V is TRBV7-9 and J is TRBJ2-5; D unclear. CDR3 size: 15 residues. Trimming cost V 4 bases and J 0 bases, with 12 bases left between them. The germline V gene has CDR1 SEHNR and CDR2 FQNEAQ (reference sequence). In DNA, the CDR3 is TGTGCCAGCAGCTCGGTGACAATTAACCAAGAGACCCAGTACTTC. Amino acids: CASSSVTINQETQYF.

The chain couples TRBV27 to TRBJ2-3; 7 bases are shared with TRBD2. The CDR3 is 15 amino acids. Trimming removed 5 bases from V and 0 bases from J; junction bases left unmatched: 5. From germline, CDR1 is MNHEY and CDR2 SMNVEV (reference sequence). The CDR3 sequence is CASSMGEGSTDTQYF. The CDR3 DNA follows: TGTGCCAGCAGTATGGGGGAGGGGAGCACAGATACGCAGTATTTT.

This clone was counted only a few times. The rearrangement links TRBV28 to TRBJ2-5, with 8 bases matching TRBD1. Germline values: CDR1 MDHEN, CDR2 SYDVKM. The CDR3 is 15 residues long. V lost 3 bases and J lost 4; bases outside the gene matches: 7. The CDR3: CASSLTGTGLETQYF. CDR3 nucleotide sequence: TGTGCCAGCAGTTTGACCGGGACAGGTCTAGAGACCCAGTACTTC.

The chain links TRBV4-1 to TRBJ1-1; D remains ambiguous. Looked up from germline, CDR1 is MGHRA and CDR2 is YSYEKL. The V and J ends lost 0 bases and 4 bases respectively, with 15 bases between them. This CDR3 spans 16 amino acids. This chain's CDR3 is CASSQDTGVGSTEAFF. CDR3 coding DNA: TGCGCCAGCAGCCAAGATACTGGTGTAGGTAGCACTGAAGCTTTCTTT.

This clone came up a few times. V usage is TRBV6-6 and J usage is TRBJ2-3, with D uncertain. The CDR3 is 14 amino acids. CDR1 MNHNY and CDR2 SVGAGI come from the germline V gene (reference sequence). Trimming removed 0 bases at V and 0 bases at J, with 4 bases between. DNA of the CDR3: TGTGCCAGCAGTTACTCCCCTAGCACAGATACGCAGTATTTT. Protein: CASSYSPSTDTQYF.

In its sample, this clone was seen a few times. The rearrangement joins TRBV2 to TRBJ2-3; TRBD2 agrees at 11 bases. The CDR3 consists of 16 residues. Unmatched junction bases numbered 11, after V lost 4 bases and J lost 8 bases. Germline V gene data show CDR1 as SNHLY and CDR2 as FYNNEI. The CDR3 DNA reads as TGTGCCAGCAGTGCCCTAAGACTAGCGGGAAGGGGTACGCAGTATTTT. It encodes CASSALRLAGRGTQYF.

This chain links TRBV5-4 with TRBJ1-1; unclear D gene. V gave up 1 base and J gave up 1 base, with 5 bases separating them. Looked up from germline, CDR1 is SGHNT and CDR2 is YYREEE (reference sequence). The CDR3 has 13 amino acids. CDR3 loop: CASSLRTNTEAFF. In DNA, the CDR3 is TGTGCCAGCAGCTTGCGCACGAACACTGAAGCTTTCTTT.